This T cell receptor (beta chain) was recovered during a study of Ad26.COV2.S vaccination and SARS-CoV-2 variants. Regarding the study as a whole: Compared with placebo recipients, vaccine recipients had higher spike-specific TCR breadth.

The method was immunoSEQ multiplex PCR; TCRdb's version includes in-frame clones alone and lacks a portion of them. The sample lists fewer than 600,000 clones, roughly 87% seen once, with 1.5% to 2% in the top ten. Germline values: CDR1 SGHRS, CDR2 YFSETQ. Germline trimming cut 4 bases from V and 5 bases from J; bases unmatched to any gene: 8. The CDR3 totals 16 residues. Noted treatment: some 20 received Ad26.COV2.S at low or high dose, single or two shots; a few received placebo; per-sample allocation not given. It was on day 63 after the first vaccine or placebo injection that samples were taken. A remark on this clone: Its cognate antigen is unknown.

This TCR derives from a person aged 18-60 years who received the Ad26.COV2.S COVID-19 vaccine or a placebo. Sequencing was performed on peripheral blood, taken in a trial of Ad26.COV2.S vaccine versus placebo. V and J are TRBV5-1 and TRBJ2-3, with TRBD1 matching over 12 bases. CDR3 DNA: TGCGCCAGCAGCAGGGGACAGGGGGCGCGAATAGATACGCAGTATTTT. Protein product: CASSRGQGARIDTQYF.